This is a list of T cell receptor beta chains from one sample in a study of control samples from healthy donors and cancer patients. Profiling relied on immunoSEQ multiplex PCR, and the TCRdb table lists in-frame clones only, not all of them. This sample carries fewer than 200,000 clones, around nine tenths of them seen once, and the ten largest clones take 1.3% to 1.5%. Material: blood. Receptors originate from a man aged 30 to 39 in good health. Both conserved end residues are part of each CDR3. Each record gives: J gene, D gene, clone size, V gene, CDR3 DNA, CDR3 protein. A D gene is named only where the DNA matches it firmly. The size of a clone is reported for some rows only, either as once, few or many, or as a class for expanded clones.

j_call: TRBJ2-2; d_call: NA; clone_size: NA; v_call: TRBV11-2; cdr3_nt: TGTGCCAGCAGCCTAGGGCCCATCGGGTCCGGGGAGCTGTTTTTT; cdr3_aa: CASSLGPIGSGELFF
j_call: TRBJ2-5; d_call: NA; clone_size: NA; v_call: TRBV5-1; cdr3_nt: TGCGCCAGCAGCGCAGAGGGAGAGACCCAGTACTTC; cdr3_aa: CASSAEGETQYF
j_call: TRBJ1-1; d_call: NA; clone_size: NA; v_call: TRBV9; cdr3_nt: TGTGCCAGCAGCGTAACCCATGAGGGGGGAAGTGAAGCTTTCTTT; cdr3_aa: CASSVTHEGGSEAFF
j_call: TRBJ1-1; d_call: NA; clone_size: once; v_call: TRBV18; cdr3_nt: TGTGCCACCCTAAGACAGGCTAACACTGAAGCTTTCTTT; cdr3_aa: CATLRQANTEAFF
j_call: TRBJ1-5; d_call: NA; clone_size: few; v_call: TRBV28; cdr3_nt: TGTGCCAGCAGTCCTCGACACGTCAATCAGCCCCAGCATTTT; cdr3_aa: CASSPRHVNQPQHF
j_call: TRBJ1-6; d_call: NA; clone_size: NA; v_call: TRBV4-3; cdr3_nt: TGCGCCAGCAGCCAAGGCACAGGGCATAATTCACCCCTCCACTTT; cdr3_aa: CASSQGTGHNSPLHF
j_call: TRBJ1-2; d_call: NA; clone_size: NA; v_call: TRBV6-5; cdr3_nt: TGTGCCAGCAGTCATACGGATGGGGAGAACTATGGCTACACCTTC; cdr3_aa: CASSHTDGENYGYTF
j_call: TRBJ2-3; d_call: TRBD2; clone_size: NA; v_call: TRBV4-1; cdr3_nt: TGCGCCAGCAGTTTCGGGACTAGTGGGGATACGCAGTATTTT; cdr3_aa: CASSFGTSGDTQYF
j_call: TRBJ1-2; d_call: TRBD1; clone_size: NA; v_call: TRBV5-5; cdr3_nt: TGTGCCAGCAGCTTGGCCCGTCGGGACAGCTTCTATGGCTACACCTTC; cdr3_aa: CASSLARRDSFYGYTF
j_call: TRBJ1-2; d_call: TRBD1; clone_size: NA; v_call: TRBV24-1; cdr3_nt: TGTGCCACCAGTGATACAGACAGGGGGCGAGGCTACACCTTC; cdr3_aa: CATSDTDRGRGYTF
j_call: TRBJ2-5; d_call: NA; clone_size: NA; v_call: TRBV29-1; cdr3_nt: TGCAGCGTTCGAAGGGAGACCCAGTACTTC; cdr3_aa: CSVRRETQYF
j_call: TRBJ1-4; d_call: NA; clone_size: NA; v_call: TRBV5-4; cdr3_nt: TGTGCCAGCAGCTCGGGGGTAGGAGGGACTAATGAAAAACTGTTTTTT; cdr3_aa: CASSSGVGGTNEKLFF
j_call: TRBJ1-4; d_call: TRBD1; clone_size: NA; v_call: TRBV19; cdr3_nt: TGTGCCAGTAGTCTGTGGGGACAGGGGACTAATGAAAAACTGTTTTTT; cdr3_aa: CASSLWGQGTNEKLFF
j_call: TRBJ1-2; d_call: NA; clone_size: NA; v_call: TRBV7-2; cdr3_nt: TGTGCCAGCAGCTTAGCGCTCTCAGGGACCTTGAGCGGCTACACCTTC; cdr3_aa: CASSLALSGTLSGYTF
j_call: TRBJ2-2; d_call: TRBD1; clone_size: NA; v_call: TRBV6-1; cdr3_nt: TGTGCCAGCAGTGGGGACGAGGGGGCACATACCGGGGAGCTGTTTTTT; cdr3_aa: CASSGDEGAHTGELFF
j_call: TRBJ2-7; d_call: TRBD2; clone_size: NA; v_call: TRBV5-5; cdr3_nt: TGTGCCAGCAGCCGTCCTCTAGCGGGGGGGCCCCTAGCCCACGAGCAGTACTTC; cdr3_aa: CASSRPLAGGPLAHEQYF
j_call: TRBJ2-7; d_call: NA; clone_size: NA; v_call: TRBV30; cdr3_nt: TGTGCCTGGAGTGTGGCCGGGACCTACGAGCAGTACTTC; cdr3_aa: CAWSVAGTYEQYF
j_call: TRBJ1-4; d_call: NA; clone_size: NA; v_call: TRBV18; cdr3_nt: TGTGCCAGCTCACCGACGGCAACTAATGAAAAACTGTTTTTT; cdr3_aa: CASSPTATNEKLFF
j_call: TRBJ1-2; d_call: TRBD1; clone_size: NA; v_call: TRBV5-1; cdr3_nt: TGCGCCAGCAGCAGGGAGACAGGGGTTGGCTACACCTTC; cdr3_aa: CASSRETGVGYTF
j_call: TRBJ1-3; d_call: NA; clone_size: NA; v_call: TRBV6-1; cdr3_nt: TGTGCCAGCAGTTATCAAGGAAACACCATATATTTT; cdr3_aa: CASSYQGNTIYF
j_call: TRBJ2-5; d_call: TRBD2; clone_size: once; v_call: TRBV28; cdr3_nt: TGTGCCAGCAGCGGGACTAACCAAGAGACCCAGTACTTC; cdr3_aa: CASSGTNQETQYF
j_call: TRBJ2-3; d_call: NA; clone_size: NA; v_call: TRBV24-1; cdr3_nt: TGTGCCACCAGTGAGCAAGGACCGGGGGATACGCAGTATTTT; cdr3_aa: CATSEQGPGDTQYF
j_call: TRBJ2-7; d_call: TRBD2; clone_size: NA; v_call: TRBV3-1/TRBV3-2; cdr3_nt: TGTGCCAGCAGCCAAGCCATAGCGGGCTACGAGCAGTACTTC; cdr3_aa: CASSQAIAGYEQYF
j_call: TRBJ2-7; d_call: NA; clone_size: NA; v_call: TRBV19; cdr3_nt: TGTGCCAGTAGTATACTAGGGGACCGGGCTTACGAGCAGTACTTC; cdr3_aa: CASSILGDRAYEQYF
j_call: TRBJ2-7; d_call: NA; clone_size: NA; v_call: TRBV5-8; cdr3_nt: TGTGCCAGCAGCCCTTGGACAGGGGGAGCGGGAGGGCTTGAGCAGTACTTC; cdr3_aa: CASSPWTGGAGGLEQYF
j_call: TRBJ2-3; d_call: TRBD1; clone_size: NA; v_call: TRBV11-2; cdr3_nt: TGTGCCAGCAGCTCAGGGGAGACAGGGACGCAGTATTTT; cdr3_aa: CASSSGETGTQYF